The entry below gives a single T cell receptor beta chain sequence along with its context. In this sample, this clonotype turned up once. Its binding antigen is unknown. One base away there is no much larger clone; base qualities are not given. A single read is weak support. V loses 5 bases of germline sequence and J loses 7 bases, and the interval between the two ends is 11 bases. Based on the germline V gene, the CDR1 and CDR2 sequences are SNHLY and FYNNEI. The CDR3 sequence holds 12 residues, the cysteine and phenylalanine included. The read is trimmed to its CDR3 DNA, 36 bases read in frame from base 1. This sample stems from a study of tumor-infiltrating lymphocytes in oesophageal squamous cell carcinoma (TCRdb year 2016). Library prep was done by PCR. Sequencing took place on an Illumina HiSeq 2000. The public reads were reprocessed in TCRdb via fastp at Q25 and MiXCR, keeping in-frame beta chains. Rows with a matching CDR3 protein are joined into one entry that keeps the most common DNA and genes. This sample is represented by approximately 20,000 distinct CDR3 sequences; 40% of them were singletons. 6.8% of the sample lies in the top ten.

The origin of this receptor is a male donor with esophageal squamous cell carcinoma. The rearrangement joined TRBV2 to TRBJ1-2, and the D gene may be TRBD1, 5 bases matching. The sequenced sample consisted of blood. The DNA is as follows: TGTGCCAGCAGTCTGATGGGGGGTGGCTACACCTTC. Translated, it reads CASSLMGGGYTF.